Following are 8 T cell receptor beta chains from one sample sequenced in a study of OX40 agonist ivuxolimab in advanced cancers. The table came from immunoSEQ multiplex PCR; TCRdb's copy has only in-frame clones and leaves some out. In the table there are 55,000 to 70,000 clones, roughly 83% of which are singletons. The sequencing here drew on CD4+ or CD8+ T cells sorted from blood, taken in a trial of the OX40 agonist ivuxolimab. These receptors came from an adult with an advanced solid tumor such as melanoma, head and neck, liver or kidney cancer.

The rearrangement uses TRBV5-8 and TRBJ1-4; D not certain. With 5 bases removed from V and 10 bases from J, the gap between germline ends came to 18 bases. In germline, CDR1 is SGHTS, CDR2 YDEGEE. This CDR3 contains 14 residues. The CDR3 is CASRGMGIWGKLFF. CDR3 in DNA: TGTGCCAGCAGGGGAATGGGGATATGGGGAAAACTGTTTTTT.

The V gene is TRBV27, the J gene TRBJ1-3, with D perhaps matching TRBD1 (6 bases). Germline V gene sequence: CDR1 MNHEY, CDR2 SMNVEV (reference sequence). The ends were cut back, 4 bases at V and 4 bases at J, with 17 bases in the middle. The length of the CDR3 is 16 residues. CDR3 in DNA: TGTGCCAGCAGTTCGGGGGGCGCGTCCTACGGAAACACCATATATTTT. Encoded protein: CASSSGGASYGNTIYF.

The V gene is TRBV7-8, the J gene TRBJ1-2; TRBD1 matches 8 bases. The germline V gene encodes CDR1 SGHVS and CDR2 FQNEAQ. CDR3 length: 14 residues. V was pared by 3 bases and J by 4 bases, with 4 bases of the junction left unmatched. DNA for the CDR3: TGTGCCAGCAGCTTGGACAGGGTCTCCTATGGCTACACCTTC. This translates into CASSLDRVSYGYTF.

The chain couples TRBV5-1 to TRBJ1-2, with 11 bases matching TRBD1. Germline assignment: CDR1 SGHRS and CDR2 YFSETQ. The junction had 5 bases not matched to a gene; V was cut back by 3 bases and J by 7 bases. The CDR3 covers 14 residues. This CDR3 is CASSWDGQGAGYTF. CDR3 DNA sequence: TGCGCCAGCAGCTGGGACGGACAGGGGGCTGGCTACACCTTC.

The table lists this clone with a count of one. This chain joins TRBV2 and TRBJ1-6; 8 bases agree with TRBD1. The CDR3 is 14 residues long. Germline V lookup: CDR1 SNHLY, CDR2 FYNNEI. The V and J ends lost 6 bases and 5 bases, in that order; junction bases with no gene match: 3. Here the CDR3 reads CASSGQGHNSPLHF. The CDR3 bases are TGTGCCAGCAGCGGACAGGGCCATAATTCACCCCTCCACTTT. Using reference TRBV2 and TRBJ1-6 for the parts outside the CDR3, the full variable domain is EPEVTQTPSHQVTQMGQEVILRCVPISNHLYFYWYRQILGQKVEFLVSFYNNEISEKSEIFDDQFSVERPDGSNFTLKIRSTKLEDSAMYFCASSGQGHNSPLHFGNGTRLTVT.

CDR3 in amino acids: CASNDRSGTGELFF. The CDR3 region has the DNA TGTGCCAGCAACGACAGGTCGGGAACCGGGGAGCTGTTTTTT. The J gene is TRBJ2-2, the V gene TRBV28; TRBD1 might be the D (6 bases). CDR3 size: 14 residues. V dropped 7 bases and J dropped 5 bases, with 14 bases sitting between them. Germline CDR1 is MDHEN and CDR2 is SYDVKM.

The chain has TRBV4-3 and TRBJ2-7; D remains ambiguous. Germline CDR1 and CDR2: LGHNA and YSLEER. V was clipped by 0 bases and J by 2 bases, with 11 bases between them. This CDR3 region has 15 residues. The CDR3 is CASSQDRAAPYEQYF. In nucleotides, the CDR3 is TGCGCCAGCAGCCAAGATAGGGCAGCCCCCTACGAGCAGTACTTC.

By sample fraction, this clone is medium-sized. This chain connects TRBV5-1 to TRBJ1-1; D uncertain. V lost 2 bases, J lost 3 bases, and 8 bases lay in between. The CDR3 has 13 residues. Germline V lookup: CDR1 SGHRS, CDR2 YFSETQ. The CDR3 DNA follows: TGCGCCAGCAGCTTAGGCGGAGACACTGAAGCTTTCTTT. It is translated as CASSLGGDTEAFF. Drawing the rest from reference TRBV5-1 and TRBJ1-1, the complete variable domain is KAGVTQTPRYLIKTRGQQVTLSCSPISGHRSVSWYQQTPGQGLQFLFEYFSETQRNKGNFPGRFSGRQFSNSRSEMNVSTLELGDSALYLCASSLGGDTEAFFGQGTRLTVV.